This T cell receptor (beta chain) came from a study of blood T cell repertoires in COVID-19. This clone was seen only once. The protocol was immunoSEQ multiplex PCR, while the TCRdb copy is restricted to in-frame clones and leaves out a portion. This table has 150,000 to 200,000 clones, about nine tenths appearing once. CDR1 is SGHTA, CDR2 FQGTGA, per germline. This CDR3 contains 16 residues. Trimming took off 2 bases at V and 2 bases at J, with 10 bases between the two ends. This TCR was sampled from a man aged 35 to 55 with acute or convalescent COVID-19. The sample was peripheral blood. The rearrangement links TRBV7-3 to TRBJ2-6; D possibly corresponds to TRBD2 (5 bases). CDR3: CASSLSVGAGANVLTF. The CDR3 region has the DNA TGTGCCAGCAGCTTATCGGTCGGGGCTGGGGCCAACGTCCTGACTTTC.